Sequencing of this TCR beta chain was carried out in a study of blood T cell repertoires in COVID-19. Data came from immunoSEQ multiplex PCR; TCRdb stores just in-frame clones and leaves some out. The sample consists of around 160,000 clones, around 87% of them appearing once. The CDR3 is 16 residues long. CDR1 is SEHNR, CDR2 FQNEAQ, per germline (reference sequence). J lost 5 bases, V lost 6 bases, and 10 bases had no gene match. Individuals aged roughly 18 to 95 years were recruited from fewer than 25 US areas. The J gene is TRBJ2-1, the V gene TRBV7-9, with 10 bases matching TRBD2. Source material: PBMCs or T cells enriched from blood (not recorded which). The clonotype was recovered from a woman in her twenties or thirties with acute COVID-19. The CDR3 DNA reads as TGTGCCAGCAGTTACGGACTAGCGGCACTACACAATGAGCAGTTCTTC. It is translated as CASSYGLAALHNEQFF.